This TCR beta chain is from a study of blood T cell repertoires in COVID-19. Study-wide context: The United States, Italy and Spain supplied acute and convalescent COVID-19 samples. PBMCs, B-cell-depleted T cells, or T cells were the source of the cDNA or gDNA that made up the material.

This CDR3 spans 13 amino acids. The germline CDR1 and CDR2 sequences are MNHEY and SMNVEV (reference sequence). V lost 5 bases and J 0 bases, leaving 8 bases between the germline ends. Those enrolled in Seattle joined during active infection and were followed longitudinally afterward. Clones were sequenced by immunoSEQ multiplex PCR, and TCRdb holds only the in-frame ones, with some missing. The sample consists of a few hundred thousand clones, 88% of them appearing once. Material for sequencing was peripheral blood. The chain couples TRBV27 to TRBJ2-7, with D hard to call. The TCR originated in a woman aged 25 to 39 with COVID-19, enrolled during active disease. This CDR3 is CASSGGSSYEQYF. The DNA for the CDR3 is TGTGCCAGCAGTGGCGGAAGCTCCTACGAGCAGTACTTC.